Presented here are 6 T cell receptor beta chains from one specimen sequenced in a study of post-analysis software for immune sequencing data. Points from the study as a whole: Five TRBV segments, TRBV5-6, TRBV5-1 and TRBV20-1 among them, were found more frequent in patients than controls.

No cognate antigen is known for these TCRs. Unique molecular identifiers were carried by the TCR beta cDNA libraries. Each CDR3 protein gets one entry after TCRdb re-called the PCR reads with MiXCR. This sample has approximately 630,000 distinct CDR3 sequences, with 55% to 60% found just once. Sequencing used blood. All receptors derive from a girl aged 2-10 years with multiple sclerosis.

This clonotype appeared once. This chain joins TRBV2 and TRBJ2-7; 7 bases align to TRBD2. Per germline, CDR1 SNHLY and CDR2 FYNNEI. V shed 7 bases, J shed 3 bases, and the junction held 9 bases outside the gene matches. This CDR3 is built from 14 residues. The CDR3 nucleotides read TGTGCCAGCAATTCGGGAGGAGGGAACTACGAGCAGTACTTC. Protein sequence: CASNSGGGNYEQYF.

The gene calls are TRBV6-2 or TRBV6-3 and TRBJ2-3; 7 positions match TRBD2. From germline, CDR1 is MNHEY and CDR2 SVGEGT. Trimming at V came to 10 bases and at J to 5 bases, leaving 12 bases not matched to a gene. The CDR3 runs to 14 residues. The DNA of the CDR3 is TGTGCCACCAATGGGGACTACAGAGGAGATACGCAGTATTTT. This sequence encodes CATNGDYRGDTQYF.

The rearrangement links TRBV7-2 to TRBJ2-5, with a possible D match to TRBD1 (6 bases). Germline CDR1 SGHTA, CDR2 FQGNSA. Trimming cost V 5 bases and J 0 bases, with 13 bases left between them. CDR3 length: 15 amino acids. In nucleotides, the CDR3 is TGTGCCAGCAGCCGGGACACCTTTTACCAAGAGACCCAGTACTTC. It is translated as CASSRDTFYQETQYF.

Regarding this clonotype: One end of the junction fails to match germline, which may point to a read error. The chain uses TRBV7-2 and TRBJ2-3; the D gene is possibly TRBD1 (5 bases). CDR3 length: 14 residues. Germline V CDR1 and CDR2: SGHTA, FQGNSA. The DNA of the CDR3 is TGTGCCAGCAGCCTTCGACAGAGTACAGGTACGCAGTATTTT. Translated, it gives CASSLRQSTGTQYF.

The chain recombines TRBV6-1 with TRBJ2-7; perhaps D is TRBD1 or TRBD2 (5 bases each). V was trimmed by 8 bases and J by 0 bases, leaving 17 bases between them. CDR1 is MNHNS and CDR2 is SASEGT in the germline V gene. The CDR3 sequence is 15 residues long. Here the CDR3 reads CASRSGAFLSYEQYF. The CDR3 DNA reads TGTGCCAGCCGCTCCGGGGCCTTCCTCTCCTACGAGCAGTACTTC.

The rearrangement links TRBV5-6 to TRBJ2-5; TRBD1 matches 8 bases. CDR3 size: 15 residues. Germline trimming cut 4 bases from V and 3 bases from J; bases unmatched to any gene: 8. The germline gives CDR1 SGHDT, CDR2 YYEEEE. CDR3 sequence reads: CASSPLDRDEETQYF. The CDR3 nucleotides read TGTGCCAGCAGCCCGCTGGACAGGGATGAAGAGACCCAGTACTTC.